This entry lists 21 T cell receptor beta chains sequenced from one sample in a study of blood T cells in healthy people across ages. Using a J-beta primer mix together with a sample-barcoded 5' primer, a second PCR was run for about 6 to 11 cycles. Via MiXCR, TCRdb re-called the 5' RACE reads, giving one row per CDR3 protein. The profile shows about 800,000 distinct CDR3 sequences, more than 20% of them singletons. A further study also used this sample, focusing on T cells of mothers and their children.

Specimen: blood. The receptor set was obtained from a boy younger than 18 in good health.

This clonotype has ten or more counts. The CDR3 DNA sequence: TGTGCCAGCAGTACCGGGACATCGGGAGAAAAACTGTTTTTT. It is translated as CASSTGTSGEKLFF. The rearrangement uses TRBV7-9 and TRBJ1-4, with a possible D match to TRBD1 (6 bases). V lost 6 bases to trimming and J lost 8 bases, with 16 bases between them. Germline loops: CDR1 SEHNR, CDR2 FQNEAQ (reference sequence). The CDR3 is 14 residues long.

V and J are TRBV2 and TRBJ1-4; no clear D. Germline CDR1 SNHLY, CDR2 FYNNEI. The CDR3 spans 14 residues. The germline V and J ends were trimmed by 6 bases and 5 bases, with 13 bases remaining between them. The CDR3 coding sequence is TGTGCCAGCAGCCCCACATCGGGAAATGAAAAACTGTTTTTT. It specifies CASSPTSGNEKLFF.

This clonotype has a handful of counts. The chain has TRBV4-3 and TRBJ1-2, with 8 bases aligning to TRBD1. V was pared by 3 bases and J by 3 bases, with 6 bases of the junction left unmatched. Germline values: CDR1 LGHNA, CDR2 YSLEER. The CDR3 runs to 15 residues. The CDR3 sequence: CASSHGQGMDYGYTF. CDR3 nucleotides: TGCGCCAGCAGCCACGGACAGGGTATGGACTATGGCTACACCTTC.

This clonotype has a count of ten or more. The chain recombines TRBV6-6 with TRBJ2-5; D may match TRBD1 or TRBD2 (5 bases each). The J call may be in error: the DNA end matches TRBJ2-7 better. Germline V gives CDR1 MNHNY, CDR2 SVGAGI (reference sequence). This CDR3 contains 13 residues. CDR3 protein: CASSSGTDYEQYF. CDR3 coding DNA: TGTGCCAGCAGTTCCGGGACGGACTACGAGCAGTACTTC.

The V call is TRBV6-2 or TRBV6-3, the J call TRBJ2-1; 8 nucleotides agree with TRBD2. Near its end, the DNA agrees better with TRBJ2-7, so the J call may be wrong. This CDR3 contains 14 residues. Germline values: CDR1 MNHEY, CDR2 SVGEGT. CDR3 nucleotide sequence: TGTGCCAGCCGAGACGACCTAGCGGGTGACGAGCAGTACTTC. It yields the protein CASRDDLAGDEQYF.

Only a few counts were recorded for this clonotype. Germline and junction disagree at one end, which may indicate a read error. The genes are TRBV7-7 and TRBJ2-5; D call uncertain. CDR1 is SSHAT, CDR2 FNYEAQ, per germline (reference sequence). The CDR3 extends over 15 amino acids. The CDR3 nucleotides are TGTGCTAGCAGCTTGGGGTTCCCGATGATAGAGACCCAGTACTTC. Encoded protein: CASSLGFPMIETQYF.

The chain uses TRBV29-1 and TRBJ2-7, with TRBD1 matching 9 bases. With 0 bases clipped from V and 3 bases from J, the junction kept 3 bases outside the gene matches. Germline CDR1 and CDR2: SQVTM and ANQGSEA. The CDR3 spans 14 residues. The CDR3 reads CSVEEADRGYEQYF. The CDR3 DNA sequence: TGCAGCGTTGAAGAAGCGGACAGGGGCTACGAGCAGTACTTC.

A note on this clonotype: An end of the junction does not agree with germline; a read error may underlie this. The chain employs TRBV7-2 and TRBJ2-1; TRBD2 matches at 16 bases. The germline V gene has CDR1 SGHTA and CDR2 FQGNSA. The CDR3 runs 18 residues. CDR3 nucleotides: TGTGTCAGCAGCTTAGGGGGACTAGCGGGAGGGCGTCGGAATGAGCAGTTCTTC. This sequence encodes CVSSLGGLAGGRRNEQFF.

V gene TRBV12-3 or TRBV12-4 combines with J gene TRBJ2-7; 8 bases match TRBD2. Unmatched junction bases numbered 4, after V lost 6 bases and J lost 3 bases. The CDR3 length is 13 residues. The DNA for the CDR3 is TGTGCCAGCAGGGGTAGCGGGATCTACGAGCAGTACTTC. Translated, it gives CASRGSGIYEQYF.

V is TRBV12-3 or TRBV12-4 and J is TRBJ2-7; D unclear. The CDR3 runs 13 residues. Trimming shortened V by 6 bases and J by 6 bases, and 15 bases separated the two germline ends. The CDR3 region has the DNA TGTGCCAGCAGGAAACCCGGTGAGTCCGAGCAGTACTTC. Protein sequence: CASRKPGESEQYF.

This clonotype showed up many times. The chain employs TRBV7-9 and TRBJ1-1; D gene unclear. V lost 4 bases, J lost 0 bases, and 6 bases lay in between. Germline V CDR1 and CDR2: SEHNR, FQNEAQ (reference sequence). The CDR3 runs to 13 residues. As DNA, the CDR3 is TGTGCCAGCAGCTCCTTTATGAACACTGAAGCTTTCTTT. This codes for CASSSFMNTEAFF.

A few counts support this clonotype. The chain carries TRBV21-1 and TRBJ1-5. TRBV21-1 is assigned pseudogene status. The CDR3 is 16 residues long. The CDR3 bases are TGTGCCAGCAGCAAAGAAGAAACGAGTTCCAATCAGCCCCAGCATTTT. This encodes CASSKEETSSNQPQHF.

This clonotype came up a few times. J is TRBJ2-5 and V is TRBV27; weak D call: TRBD2 (6 bases). The J call may not be correct, given that the DNA end is closer to TRBJ2-7. The CDR3 consists of 14 residues. CDR1 and CDR2 from the germline V gene are MNHEY and SMNVEV (reference sequence). The CDR3 bases are TGTGCCAGCAGTGCGCCGACTAGTAGGTACGAGCAGTACTTC. Translating it yields CASSAPTSRYEQYF.

The chain uses TRBV20-1 and TRBJ2-5; no reliable D call. The germline gives CDR1 DFQATT, CDR2 SNEGSKA (reference sequence). V lost 0 bases to trimming and J lost 1 base, with 9 bases between them. The CDR3 extends over 14 amino acids. CDR3 sequence reads: CSAREYRIQETQYF. The CDR3 DNA sequence: TGCAGTGCTAGAGAGTACAGAATCCAAGAGACCCAGTACTTC.

This clonotype has just a few counts. This rearrangement joins TRBV10-3 to TRBJ2-5, with unresolved D. The J call is uncertain, as TRBJ2-7 better fits the DNA end. Germline CDR1 and CDR2: ENHRY and SYGVKD. The CDR3 contains 15 residues. The CDR3, as DNA: TGTGCCATCAGTGAGAATCCACTCAGCTCCTACGAGCAGTACTTC. This codes for CAISENPLSSYEQYF.

In its sample, this clonotype was seen a few times. The V and J genes are TRBV4-3 and TRBJ2-5; D remains unclear. The J call is doubtful: the DNA matches TRBJ2-7 better. CDR1 is LGHNA and CDR2 is YSLEER in the germline V gene. This CDR3 has 14 amino acids. The CDR3 loop is CASSQDAASYEQYF. The CDR3 bases are TGCGCCAGCAGCCAAGACGCCGCCTCCTACGAGCAGTACTTC.

The rearrangement uses TRBV6-6 and TRBJ1-2; possibly TRBD1 for D (6 bases). The ends were cut back, 10 bases at V and 1 base at J, with 13 bases in the middle. The CDR3 consists of 13 residues. Germline V gene data show CDR1 as MNHNY and CDR2 as SVGAGI (reference sequence). The CDR3 sequence: CATHRDDNYGYTF. CDR3 DNA sequence: TGTGCCACCCACAGGGACGATAACTATGGCTACACCTTC.

The chain recombines TRBV4-2 with TRBJ2-7; D possibly uses TRBD1 or TRBD2 (5 bases each). CDR1 and CDR2 from the germline V gene are LGHNA and YNFKEQ. The V end lost 8 bases, the J end lost 2 bases, and 19 bases lay between the germline ends. The CDR3 runs to 15 residues. The CDR3 spells CASGPTGTETYEQYF. CDR3 DNA sequence: TGTGCCAGCGGCCCAACCGGGACCGAGACCTACGAGCAGTACTTC.

For the CDR3, the DNA is TGTGCCAGCAGTTTAGTCACCGAGAACTATGGCTACACCTTC. This encodes CASSLVTENYGYTF. V usage is TRBV6-6 and J usage is TRBJ1-2; D uncertain. CDR3 length: 14 amino acids. Germline CDR1 MNHNY, CDR2 SVGAGI (reference sequence). Trimming removed 4 bases at V and 2 bases at J, with 11 bases between.

The chain joins TRBV9 to TRBJ1-4; 8 nucleotides line up with TRBD1. CDR3 size: 16 residues. Losses at the gene ends were 2 bases for V and 8 bases for J; bases not matched to a gene: 11. Germline V gives CDR1 SGDLS, CDR2 YYNGEE. The CDR3 sequence: CASSVPGQARKEKLFF. The CDR3 coding sequence is TGTGCCAGCAGCGTCCCGGGACAGGCTCGGAAGGAAAAACTGTTTTTT.

The rearrangement links TRBV27 to TRBJ2-1, with 7 bases fitting TRBD1. The ends lost 2 bases at V and 8 bases at J; junction bases unmatched: 6. CDR1 is MNHEY, CDR2 SMNVEV, per germline (reference sequence). The CDR3 sequence is 14 residues long. CDR3 sequence: CASSLATGLYEQFF. The CDR3 nucleotides read TGTGCCAGCAGTTTAGCGACAGGGTTGTATGAGCAGTTCTTC.